This T cell receptor beta chain originates from a study of shared clonotypes between healthy human individuals. The CDR3 has 15 amino acids. CDR1 is SGHRS and CDR2 is YFSETQ in the germline V gene. Trimming removed 4 bases at V and 0 bases at J, with 11 bases between. Broader study findings: At large depth, rarefaction still showed sorted-subset sequencing to be incomplete.

For this clone: Its target is not known.

At deep level, the assay was performed. It was across several immunoSEQ plates that each subset's genomic DNA was evenly split. Repertoires were generated with immunoSEQ multiplex PCR, while TCRdb's copy carries only in-frame clones and drops some. The table shows approximately 1.1 million clones, with around 78% occurring only once. The TCR was taken from a man aged 18 to 30 in good health. Some clones in this sample may be carry-over from other donors' samples. The sequenced sample was memory CD4+ T cells from PBMCs. The subset here: CD45RA-negative fraction. This sequence joins TRBV5-1 and TRBJ2-1, with D perhaps matching TRBD2 (5 bases). This CDR3 reads CASSPSSSSYNEQFF. The CDR3 nucleotides read TGCGCCAGCAGCCCTAGCTCAAGCTCCTACAATGAGCAGTTCTTC.